The T cell receptor beta chain under discussion was sequenced for a study of CD8 T cells in ankylosing spondylitis. Study outcomes and limitations: Earlier reports found some motif variants in synovial fluid and blood in reactive arthritis.

This CDR3 has 12 residues. Per germline, CDR1 SQVTM and CDR2 ANQGSEA. V trimming: 6 bases; J trimming: 8 bases; junction bases outside the gene matches: 8. MiXCR, applied by TCRdb to the 5' RACE reads, yields one record per CDR3 protein. Of roughly 280,000 distinct CDR3 sequences in the sample, around 18% were seen once. As regards this clonotype: The antigen remains undetermined.

Sequencing was performed on blood, either unsorted or a sorted T cell fraction (not recorded which). This clonotype originated in a male donor with ankylosing spondylitis or in good health (not recorded which). The chain recombines TRBV29-1 with TRBJ1-2, with TRBD1 identical over 8 bases. This CDR3 is CSVSGQGAGYTF. The CDR3 nucleotides are TGCAGCGTCTCTGGACAGGGCGCGGGCTACACCTTC.